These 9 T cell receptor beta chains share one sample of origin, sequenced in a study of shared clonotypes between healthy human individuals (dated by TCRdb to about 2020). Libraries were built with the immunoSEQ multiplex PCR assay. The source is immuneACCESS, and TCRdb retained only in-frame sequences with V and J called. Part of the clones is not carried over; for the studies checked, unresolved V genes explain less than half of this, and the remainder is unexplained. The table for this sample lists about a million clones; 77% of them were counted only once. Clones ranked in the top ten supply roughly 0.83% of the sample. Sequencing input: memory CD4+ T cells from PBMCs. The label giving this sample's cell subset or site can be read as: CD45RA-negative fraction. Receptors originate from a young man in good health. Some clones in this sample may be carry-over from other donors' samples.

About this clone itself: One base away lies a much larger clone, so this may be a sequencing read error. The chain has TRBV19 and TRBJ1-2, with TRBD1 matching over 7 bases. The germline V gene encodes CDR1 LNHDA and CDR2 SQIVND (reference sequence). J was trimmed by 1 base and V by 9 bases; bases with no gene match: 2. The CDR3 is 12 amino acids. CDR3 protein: CASRQGNYGYTF. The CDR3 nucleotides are TGTGCCAGCAGACAGGGTAACTATGGCTACACCTTC.

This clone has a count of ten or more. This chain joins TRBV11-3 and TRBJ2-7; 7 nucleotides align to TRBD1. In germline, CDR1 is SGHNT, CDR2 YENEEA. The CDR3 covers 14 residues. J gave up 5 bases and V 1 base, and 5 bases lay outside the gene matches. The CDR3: CASSLGNRGDEQYF. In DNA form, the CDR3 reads TGTGCCAGCAGCTTAGGGAACAGGGGTGACGAGCAGTACTTC. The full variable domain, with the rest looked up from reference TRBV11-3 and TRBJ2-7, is EAGVVQSPRYKIIEKKQPVAFWCNPISGHNTLYWYLQNLGQGPELLIRYENEEAVDDSQLPKDRFSAERLKGVDSTLKIQPAELGDSAVYLCASSLGNRGDEQYFGPGTRLTVT.

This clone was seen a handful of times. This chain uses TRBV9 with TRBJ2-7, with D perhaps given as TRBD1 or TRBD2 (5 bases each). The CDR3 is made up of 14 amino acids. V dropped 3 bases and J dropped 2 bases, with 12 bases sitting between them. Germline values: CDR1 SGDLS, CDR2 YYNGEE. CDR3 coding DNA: TGTGCCAGCAGCGCAACGGGACGGGCCTACGAGCAGTACTTC. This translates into CASSATGRAYEQYF.

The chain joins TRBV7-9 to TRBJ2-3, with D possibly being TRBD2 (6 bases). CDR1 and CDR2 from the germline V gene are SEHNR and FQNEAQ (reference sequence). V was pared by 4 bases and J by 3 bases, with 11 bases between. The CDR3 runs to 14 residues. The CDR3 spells CASSSGGRTDTQYF. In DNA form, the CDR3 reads TGTGCCAGCAGCTCCGGAGGGCGTACAGATACGCAGTATTTT.

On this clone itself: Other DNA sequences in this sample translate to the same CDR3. CDR3 protein: CASSPDSGANVLTF. CDR3 nucleotides: TGTGCCAGCAGTCCCGATTCCGGGGCCAACGTCCTGACTTTC. This chain uses TRBV28 with TRBJ2-6; D gene unclear. CDR3 length: 14 amino acids. Trimming shortened V by 5 bases and J by 4 bases, and 9 bases separated the two germline ends. Per the germline V gene, CDR1 is MDHEN and CDR2 is SYDVKM.

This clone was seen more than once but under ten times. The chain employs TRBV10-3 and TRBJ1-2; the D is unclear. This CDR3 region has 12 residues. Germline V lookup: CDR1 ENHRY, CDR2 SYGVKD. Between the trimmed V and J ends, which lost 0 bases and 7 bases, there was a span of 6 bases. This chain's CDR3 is CAISESFGGYTF. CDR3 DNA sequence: TGTGCCATCAGTGAGTCGTTTGGTGGCTACACCTTC.

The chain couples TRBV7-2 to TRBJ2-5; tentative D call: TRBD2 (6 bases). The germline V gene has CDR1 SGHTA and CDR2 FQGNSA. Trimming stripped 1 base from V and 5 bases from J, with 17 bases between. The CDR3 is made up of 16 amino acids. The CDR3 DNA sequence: TGTGCCAGCAGCTTAGAGGCCGGGAGAAGTGTGGAGACCCAGTACTTC. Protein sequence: CASSLEAGRSVETQYF.

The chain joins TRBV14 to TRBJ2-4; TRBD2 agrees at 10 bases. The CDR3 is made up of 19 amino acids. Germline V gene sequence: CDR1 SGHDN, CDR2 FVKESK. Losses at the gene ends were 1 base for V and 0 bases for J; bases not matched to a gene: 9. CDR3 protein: CASSQGQAGGTLAKNIQYF. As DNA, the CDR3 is TGTGCCAGCAGCCAAGGGCAAGCGGGAGGGACACTAGCCAAAAACATTCAGTACTTC.

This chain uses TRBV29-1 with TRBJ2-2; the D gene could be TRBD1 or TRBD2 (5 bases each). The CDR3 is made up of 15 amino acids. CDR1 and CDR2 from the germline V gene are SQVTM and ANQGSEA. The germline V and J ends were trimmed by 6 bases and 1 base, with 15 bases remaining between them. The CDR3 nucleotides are TGCAGCGTAAGCTTTACGGGACGGAACACCGGGGAGCTGTTTTTT. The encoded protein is CSVSFTGRNTGELFF.